The clone carrying this TCR beta chain was found many times. CDR1 MNHNS and CDR2 SASEGT come from the germline V gene. With 2 bases removed from V and 3 bases from J, the gap between germline ends came to 11 bases. This CDR3 is 14 amino acids long. This specimen belongs to a study of tumor-infiltrating lymphocytes in primary liver carcinoma. The study co-extracted DNA and RNA from around 20-30 mg of unsorted bulk tissue. The researchers produced TCR beta cDNA from around 0.5 ug total RNA with a constant-region primer. Nested multiplex PCR, run for three rounds with slightly modified ARM-PCR, yielded TCR beta libraries. A C-beta reverse primer and TRBV1-TRBV30 forward primers served in each of the first two PCR rounds, at 9 to 10 cycles apiece. From the multiplex PCR reads, TCRdb called clonotypes with MiXCR, one entry per CDR3 protein. The profile shows 70,000 to 75,000 distinct CDR3 sequences, nearly 70% of them singletons.

This receptor was identified in a man in his forties with primary liver carcinoma and hepatitis B virus infection. This chain joins TRBV6-1 and TRBJ2-7; D ambiguous. The sequencing input was liver tumor tissue from sampling region 4. Subset reported: tumor region T4, right-lateral pole. The CDR3 reads CASSEPNGVYEQYF. The DNA for the CDR3 is TGTGCCAGCAGTGAACCCAACGGTGTCTACGAGCAGTACTTC.